This T cell receptor (beta chain) emerged from a study of cytomegalovirus exposure and HLA in healthy donors. Study information: About 85 million unique TCRs from HLA-typed donors were held in an early release of data.

Study conclusions and caveats: V- and J-gene trimming of TCR beta was linked (in a later analysis) to a missense DCLRE1C variant.

As regards this clone: As yet, its antigen is unknown.

In germline, CDR1 is MNHNY, CDR2 SVGAGI (reference sequence). CDR3 length equals 14 residues. The V end lost 6 bases, the J end lost 6 bases, and 14 bases lay between the germline ends. The PCR employed 60 Vbeta primers together with 13 Jbeta primers. Produced via immunoSEQ multiplex PCR; TCRdb's table is partial and in-frame only. The data show under 200,000 clones, under 80% seen once. Those who donated were healthy bone marrow donors. Input material: PBMCs. The V gene is TRBV6-6, the J gene TRBJ1-4; tentatively, D is TRBD1 (6 bases). This TCR was recovered from a man aged 35 to 55 in good health and CMV-seronegative. The CDR3 nucleotides are TGTGCCAGCAGCTCCTCTGGGGGCGATGAAAAACTGTTTTTT. Translated, it gives CASSSSGGDEKLFF.